The rows below give T cell receptor beta chains drawn from one sample of a study of OX40 agonist ivuxolimab in advanced cancers. Clones were read by immunoSEQ multiplex PCR, and TCRdb kept only the in-frame ones, dropping some. Of 50,000 or so clones listed, approximately 89% were seen once; the top ten hold 5.5% to 7.5%. Sequencing was performed on CD4+ or CD8+ T cells sorted from blood, taken in a trial of the OX40 agonist ivuxolimab. Receptor source: an adult with an advanced solid tumor such as melanoma, head and neck, liver or kidney cancer. The CDR3 runs from the conserved cysteine through the conserved F or W. A D gene is named only where the DNA matches it firmly. Size is omitted from some rows. Given values are once, few, many or a class for expanded clones.

d_gene | j_gene | abundance | v_gene | CDR3nt | CDR3aa
NA | TRBJ1-1 | NA | TRBV29-1 | TGCAGCGTTGAAGTGGGGGTCAGAGGGGCTGAAGCTTTCTTT | CSVEVGVRGAEAFF
NA | TRBJ2-7 | NA | TRBV5-6 | TGTGCCAGCAGCTTGGAGAACCCAGCACTTACCTACGAGCAGTACTTC | CASSLENPALTYEQYF
NA | TRBJ1-2 | NA | TRBV9 | TGTGCCAGCAGCGTAGGGGACTCAGGCTCCTATGGCTACACCTTC | CASSVGDSGSYGYTF
TRBD2 | TRBJ2-2 | NA | TRBV7-9 | TGTGCCAGCAGCTTACCGGGAGGCGGGGAGCTGTTTTTT | CASSLPGGGELFF
NA | TRBJ1-3 | NA | TRBV6-6 | TGTGCCAGCAGTTACTCTTCTATTCTCTCTGGAAACACCATATATTTT | CASSYSSILSGNTIYF
NA | TRBJ2-1 | few | TRBV2 | TGTGCCAGCAGTGAAGATGGTAGCGGATACAATGAGCAGTTCTTC | CASSEDGSGYNEQFF
NA | TRBJ1-5 | NA | TRBV28 | TGTGCCAGCAGTTTCGAGGAGACATATAGCAATCAGCCCCAGCATTTT | CASSFEETYSNQPQHF
NA | TRBJ1-2 | once | TRBV7-9 | TGTGCCAGCAGCCTCGGGGGGGTAGACTATGGCTACACCTTC | CASSLGGVDYGYTF
TRBD2 | TRBJ2-3 | NA | TRBV28 | TGTGCCAGCACCTCGAGCGGGAGTACAGATACGCAGTATTTT | CASTSSGSTDTQYF
NA | TRBJ2-1 | NA | TRBV7-2 | TGTGCCAGCAGTCCTGTTCCAGGGACAAACCATTACAATGAGCAGTTCTTC | CASSPVPGTNHYNEQFF
NA | TRBJ1-5 | NA | TRBV19 | TGTGCCAGTAGTTTCAGGGATTGGAGTCAGCCCCAGCATTTT | CASSFRDWSQPQHF
NA | TRBJ2-7 | NA | TRBV30 | TGTGCCTGGAGTTGGGGAGGGGGAGACGAGCAGTACTTC | CAWSWGGGDEQYF
TRBD2 | TRBJ2-1 | NA | TRBV19 | TGTGCCAGTAGTGTCCCCTCGGAGCGGGGGGGACTTAATGAGCAGTTCTTC | CASSVPSERGGLNEQFF
TRBD1 | TRBJ1-1 | NA | TRBV5-5 | TGTGCCAGCAGCTTATTCGACAGGGACACTGAAGCTTTCTTT | CASSLFDRDTEAFF
TRBD2 | TRBJ2-7 | NA | TRBV5-4 | TGTGCCAGCAGCCCAACAGCGGGAGCTGTCTACGAGCAGTACTTC | CASSPTAGAVYEQYF
NA | TRBJ1-2 | NA | TRBV9 | TGTGCCAGCAGCGGGGAGAGGGGGTTCGACTATGGCTACACCTTC | CASSGERGFDYGYTF
NA | TRBJ1-2 | NA | TRBV6-5 | TGTGCCAGCTCTTTCGACAGGTTCTATGGCTACACCTTC | CASSFDRFYGYTF
NA | TRBJ2-2 | NA | TRBV28 | TGTGCCAGCAGTTTAAGCTCCGTTGCCGGGGAGCTGTTTTTT | CASSLSSVAGELFF
NA | TRBJ2-2 | NA | TRBV15 | TGTGCCACCAGCGGAGAGGACCTAGGGTTGAGCACCGGGGAGCTGTTTTTT | CATSGEDLGLSTGELFF
TRBD2 | TRBJ2-1 | NA | TRBV29-1 | TGCAGCGTTGAAGCCCTAGCGGGAGGGCCAAATGAGCAGTTCTTC | CSVEALAGGPNEQFF
TRBD2 | TRBJ2-5 | NA | TRBV7-3 | TGTGCCAGCAGTCCCGGGACTAGCGGGGCACAAGAGACCCAGTACTTC | CASSPGTSGAQETQYF
NA | TRBJ2-5 | NA | TRBV6-1 | TGTGCCAGCAGGCAAACAAAATTTCAAGAGACCCAGTACTTC | CASRQTKFQETQYF
NA | TRBJ1-5 | NA | TRBV5-6 | TGTGCCAGCAGCGTCTGGACGGCGGCCTACAATCAGCCCCAGCATTTT | CASSVWTAAYNQPQHF
NA | TRBJ1-4 | NA | TRBV6-1 | TGTGCCAGCAGTGCTGGGGGAGGAGAGAATGAAAAACTGTTTTTT | CASSAGGGENEKLFF
NA | TRBJ1-5 | few | TRBV7-6 | TGTGCCAGCAGCTCTTCGCCTGGCAATCAGCCCCAGCATTTT | CASSSSPGNQPQHF
TRBD2 | TRBJ2-1 | NA | TRBV27 | TGTGCCAGCAGTTTAGGGGGGGAATCCTACAATGAGCAGTTCTTC | CASSLGGESYNEQFF
NA | TRBJ2-2 | once | TRBV19 | TGTGCCAGTAGTATCCTAGTTCGGTCCGGGGAGCTGTTTTTT | CASSILVRSGELFF
NA | TRBJ2-1 | NA | TRBV29-1 | TGCAGCGTGGAGGGGGCCAGCGAAACCTACAATGAGCAGTTCTTC | CSVEGASETYNEQFF
NA | TRBJ2-5 | NA | TRBV7-3 | TGTGCCAGCAGCTTAACCTCCGGGCCCCCAGAGACCCAGTACTTC | CASSLTSGPPETQYF
NA | TRBJ1-4 | once | TRBV7-9 | TGTGCCAGCAGCTTAGGGGTAAACCTCGCAACTAATGAAAAACTGTTTTTT | CASSLGVNLATNEKLFF
NA | TRBJ1-1 | NA | TRBV5-6 | TGTGCCAGCAGCCCCGGACAGATGAACACTGAAGCTTTCTTT | CASSPGQMNTEAFF
TRBD1 | TRBJ1-1 | NA | TRBV19 | TGTGCCAGTAGTATTGGGACAGGGAACACTGAAGCTTTCTTT | CASSIGTGNTEAFF
NA | TRBJ2-7 | NA | TRBV11-2 | TGTGCCAGCAGCTTGGGCCACTCCTACGAGCAGTACTTC | CASSLGHSYEQYF
NA | TRBJ1-1 | NA | TRBV5-1 | TGCGCCAGCAGCTTGCCGGCGAACACTGAAGCTTTCTTT | CASSLPANTEAFF
TRBD1 | TRBJ2-1 | NA | TRBV5-4 | TGTGCCAGCAGCAATCGACAGGGGCACCCCTACAATGAGCAGTTCTTC | CASSNRQGHPYNEQFF
NA | TRBJ1-5 | NA | TRBV28 | TGTGCCAGCAGTTTCCGGCCGGGGGGCGCCCCTCAGCCCCAGCATTTT | CASSFRPGGAPQPQHF
TRBD2 | TRBJ2-7 | NA | TRBV27 | TGTGCCAGCAGTCCGTGGACTAGCGGTCCCTACGAGCAGTACTTC | CASSPWTSGPYEQYF
TRBD1 | TRBJ1-1 | NA | TRBV29-1 | TGCAGCGTTTTGACAGGGGCTGCTTTCTTT | CSVLTGAAFF
NA | TRBJ2-7 | NA | TRBV29-1 | TGCAGCGTTGCGGCAAACTACGAGCAGTACTTC | CSVAANYEQYF
NA | TRBJ1-2 | once | TRBV27 | TGTGCCAGCCGCACGGGTGAGGATGGCTACACCTTC | CASRTGEDGYTF